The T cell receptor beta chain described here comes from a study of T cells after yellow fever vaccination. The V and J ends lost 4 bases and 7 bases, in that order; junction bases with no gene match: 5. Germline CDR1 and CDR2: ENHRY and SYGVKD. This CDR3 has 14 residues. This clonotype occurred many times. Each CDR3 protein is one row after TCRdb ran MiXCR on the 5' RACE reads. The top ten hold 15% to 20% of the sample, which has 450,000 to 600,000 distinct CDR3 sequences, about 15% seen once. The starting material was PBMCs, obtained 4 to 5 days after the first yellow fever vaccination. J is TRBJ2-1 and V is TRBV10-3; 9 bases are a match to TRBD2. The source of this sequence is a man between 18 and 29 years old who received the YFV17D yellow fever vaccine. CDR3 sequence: CAISVAGGPNEQFF. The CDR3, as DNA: TGTGCCATCAGTGTCGCGGGGGGGCCTAATGAGCAGTTCTTC.